This paragraph covers one T cell receptor beta chain sequence. The antigen is undetermined. These data belong to a study of cytomegalovirus exposure and HLA in healthy donors. In the study overall: There were 117 million unique TCR beta sequences, drawn from about 180 million T cells, in an earlier analysis. Study-level points and caveats: Accurate prediction of HLA-A and HLA-B alleles (for most subjects) was reportedly achieved from TCR beta sequences. Judged likely to be a sequencing artifact was a cluster of highly shared sequence variants.

In the PCR, 60 Vbeta and 13 Jbeta primers were used. This table comes from immunoSEQ multiplex PCR, and its TCRdb copy is limited to in-frame clones, with some not included. Seen here are roughly 200,000 clones, just over 75% observed once, and the top ten hold 0.6% to 0.7%. After removal of 6 bases from V and 2 bases from J, the junction contained 10 bases not matched to a gene. CDR1 MDHEN and CDR2 SYDVKM come from the germline V gene. CDR3 length: 15 residues. Sequencing was carried out using PBMCs. This clonotype was sampled from a man younger than 35 in good health and CMV-seronegative. J is TRBJ2-7 and V is TRBV28, with 7 positions matching TRBD1. The CDR3 sequence: CASSPRTGSPYEQYF. DNA of the CDR3: TGTGCCAGCAGCCCCCGGACAGGCTCCCCCTACGAGCAGTACTTC.